This T cell receptor beta chain came from a study of metastatic and nonmetastatic thyroid tumors. Study at large: For malignant and benign thyroid patients, tumor or nodule tissue and blood were the sources whose repertoires were compared. Study-wide points: A significant increase in TCR beta diversity was reportedly seen in malignant thyroid tumors relative to benign nodules, in blood and tumor.

Patients had received no treatment of any kind before thyroid surgery. The CDR3 contains 15 residues. J was trimmed by 0 bases and V by 4 bases; bases with no gene match: 3. Germline CDR1 reads SGHRS; CDR2 reads YFSETQ. With MiXCR, TCRdb called clones anew from the PCR reads. The top ten clones hold approximately 10% of a sample with about 15,000 clones, roughly 25% of them seen once. On this clone: Its target is not known.

The chain has TRBV5-1 and TRBJ2-2, with TRBD1 identical over 7 bases. The receptor comes from a female donor with papillary thyroid cancer or a benign thyroid nodule (not recorded which). Some clones in this sample may be carry-over from other donors' samples. Input material: tumor tissue. CDR3 nucleotides: TGCGCCAGCAGCATAGGGACAGCGAACACCGGGGAGCTGTTTTTT. Protein: CASSIGTANTGELFF.